This TCR beta chain was retrieved from a study of graft-versus-host responses after intestinal transplantation. CDR3 length: 14 residues. Trimming cost V 1 base and J 3 bases, with 10 bases left between them. Germline V gives CDR1 SGDLS, CDR2 YYNGEE. Measured with immunoSEQ multiplex PCR; TCRdb has only the in-frame clones, and not every one. The sample holds roughly 50,000 clones, 75% to 95% seen once. V and J are TRBV9 and TRBJ1-1; D not resolved. The sample here was PBMCs, taken around 95 weeks after intestinal transplant. This clonotype was sampled from a human patient who received an intestinal transplant, so some T cells may come from the graft donor. As DNA, the CDR3 is TGTGCCAGCAGCGTAAAGGTTGGGGACACTGAAGCTTTCTTT. Amino acid sequence: CASSVKVGDTEAFF.